This TCR beta chain stems from a study of CD8 T cells in Susac syndrome. Reverse transcription of about 0.45 to 1 ug RNA used random hexamers. TCRdb re-called the immunoSEQ multiplex PCR reads through MiXCR, storing one row per CDR3 protein. Among approximately 300,000 distinct CDR3 sequences listed, 89% were seen once. Both CD4+ and CD8+ T cells were negatively isolated, and TEMRA cells underwent FACS enrichment. CDR1 and CDR2 from the germline V gene are MNHEY and SMNVEV (reference sequence). V was cut by 2 bases and J by 2 bases, with 9 bases left in between. The CDR3 contains 14 residues. V usage is TRBV27 and J usage is TRBJ1-1; D gene ambiguous. The TCR originated in a human donor with multiple sclerosis. The sample comprised CD8+ T cells from PBMCs. The CDR3, as DNA: TGTGCCAGCAGTTTAAACGGGCTTAACACTGAAGCTTTCTTT. Its protein product is CASSLNGLNTEAFF.